The source of this TCR beta chain is a study of cytomegalovirus exposure and HLA in healthy donors. Per the germline V gene, CDR1 is MNHNS and CDR2 is SASEGT. The length of the CDR3 is 15 residues. The V gene lost 2 bases and the J gene lost 0 bases, with 8 bases spanning the gap. This clone was seen a handful of times. PCR primers comprised 60 Vbeta and 13 Jbeta primers. The protocol was immunoSEQ multiplex PCR, while the TCRdb copy is restricted to in-frame clones and leaves out a portion. The sample holds 150,000 to 200,000 clones; 9.5% to 15% are singletons and the top ten take 7.5% to 10%. The TCR originated in a man aged 45 to 65 in good health and CMV-seropositive. The sequenced sample was PBMCs. This chain joins TRBV6-1 and TRBJ1-3, with a possible D match to TRBD1 (6 bases). The CDR3 nucleotides are TGTGCCAGCAGTGAATTGACAGGCTCTGGAAACACCATATATTTT. This gives the protein CASSELTGSGNTIYF.